This note documents a single TCR beta chain sequence. This entry is derived from a study of blood T cell repertoires in COVID-19. Study background: COVID-19 samples from acute and convalescent phases originated in the United States, Italy and Spain. T cells, B-cell-depleted T cells, or PBMCs provided the cDNA or gDNA that served as material.

CDR3 length: 14 amino acids. Trimming took off 0 bases at V and 6 bases at J, with 10 bases between the two ends. Germline loops: CDR1 SGHRS, CDR2 YFSETQ. The table came from immunoSEQ multiplex PCR; TCRdb's copy has only in-frame clones and leaves some out. The data hold 150,000 or so clones, with around 86% observed a single time. Sequenced input: peripheral blood. This clonotype was sampled from a human donor in a cohort sampled during active COVID-19. The genes are TRBV5-1 and TRBJ1-5; the D gene is possibly TRBD1 (6 bases). This chain's CDR3 is CASSLGEGVQPQHF. CDR3 DNA sequence: TGCGCCAGCAGCTTGGGGGAGGGGGTTCAGCCCCAGCATTTT.